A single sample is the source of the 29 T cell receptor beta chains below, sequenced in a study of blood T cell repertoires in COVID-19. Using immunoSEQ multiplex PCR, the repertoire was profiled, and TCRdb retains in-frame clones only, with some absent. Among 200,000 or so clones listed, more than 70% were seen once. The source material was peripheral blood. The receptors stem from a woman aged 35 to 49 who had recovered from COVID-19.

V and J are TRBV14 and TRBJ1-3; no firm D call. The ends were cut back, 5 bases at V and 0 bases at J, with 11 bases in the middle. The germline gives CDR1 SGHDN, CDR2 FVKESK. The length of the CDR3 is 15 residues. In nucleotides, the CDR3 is TGTGCCAGCAGCAAGGAGCTCACCTCTGGAAACACCATATATTTT. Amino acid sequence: CASSKELTSGNTIYF.

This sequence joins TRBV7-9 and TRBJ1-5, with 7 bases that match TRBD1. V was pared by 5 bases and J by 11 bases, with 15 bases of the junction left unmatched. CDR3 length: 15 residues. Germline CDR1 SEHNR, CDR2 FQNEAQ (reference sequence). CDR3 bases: TGTGCCAGCAGCCCAGTGGGGTCAGGGGGTAAGTCCCAGCATTTT. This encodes CASSPVGSGGKSQHF. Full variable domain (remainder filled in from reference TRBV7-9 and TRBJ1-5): DTGVSQNPRHKITKRGQNVTFRCDPISEHNRLYWYRQTLGQGPEFLTYFQNEAQLEKSRLLSDRFSAERPKGSFSTLEIQRTEQGDSAMYLCASSPVGSGGKSQHFGDGTRLSIL.

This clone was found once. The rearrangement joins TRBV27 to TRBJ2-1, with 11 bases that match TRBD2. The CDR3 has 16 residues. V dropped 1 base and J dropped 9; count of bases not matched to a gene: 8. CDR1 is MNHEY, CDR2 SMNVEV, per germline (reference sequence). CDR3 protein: CASSLYVAGGPIEQFF. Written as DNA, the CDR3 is TGTGCCAGCAGTTTATACGTAGCGGGAGGGCCTATTGAGCAGTTCTTC.

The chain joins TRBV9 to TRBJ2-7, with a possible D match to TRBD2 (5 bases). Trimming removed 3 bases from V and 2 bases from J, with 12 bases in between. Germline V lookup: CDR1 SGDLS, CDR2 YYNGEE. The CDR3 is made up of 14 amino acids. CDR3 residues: CASSATDYTYEQYF. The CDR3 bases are TGTGCCAGCAGCGCGACCGACTATACCTACGAGCAGTACTTC.

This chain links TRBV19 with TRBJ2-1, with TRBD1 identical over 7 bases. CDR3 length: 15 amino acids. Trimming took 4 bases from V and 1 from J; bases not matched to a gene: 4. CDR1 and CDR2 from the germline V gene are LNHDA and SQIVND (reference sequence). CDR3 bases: TGTGCCAGTAGTACCGACAGGGCGTCCTACAATGAGCAGTTCTTC. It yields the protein CASSTDRASYNEQFF.

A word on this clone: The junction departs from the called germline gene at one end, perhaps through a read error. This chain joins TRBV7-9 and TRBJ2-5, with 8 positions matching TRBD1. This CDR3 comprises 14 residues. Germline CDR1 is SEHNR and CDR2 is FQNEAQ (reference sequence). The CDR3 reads CASKGRQGRETQYF. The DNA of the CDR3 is TGTGCGAGCAAGGGGCGACAGGGGCGTGAGACCCAGTACTTC.

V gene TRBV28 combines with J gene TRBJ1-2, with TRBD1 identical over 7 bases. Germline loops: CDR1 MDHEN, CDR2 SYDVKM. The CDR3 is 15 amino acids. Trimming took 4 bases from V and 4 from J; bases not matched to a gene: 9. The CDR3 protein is CASSSAIRDSYGYTF. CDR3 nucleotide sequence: TGTGCCAGCAGTTCCGCAATCCGGGACAGCTATGGCTACACCTTC.

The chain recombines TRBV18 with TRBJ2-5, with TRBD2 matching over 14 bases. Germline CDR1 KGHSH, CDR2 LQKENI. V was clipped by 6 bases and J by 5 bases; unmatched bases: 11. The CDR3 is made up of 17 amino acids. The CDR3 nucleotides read TGTGCCAGCTCTACCGGGACTAGCGGGAGTATCGGGGAGACCCAGTACTTC. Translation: CASSTGTSGSIGETQYF. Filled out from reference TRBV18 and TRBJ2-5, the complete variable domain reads NAGVMQNPRHLVRRRGQEARLRCSPMKGHSHVYWYRQLPEEGLKFMVYLQKENIIDESGMPKERFSAEFPKEGPSILRIQQVVRGDSAAYFCASSTGTSGSIGETQYFGPGTRLLVL.

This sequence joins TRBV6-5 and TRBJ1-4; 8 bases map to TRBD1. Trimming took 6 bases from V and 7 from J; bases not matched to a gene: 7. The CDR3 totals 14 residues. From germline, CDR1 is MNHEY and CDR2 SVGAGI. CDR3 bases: TGTGCCAGCAGACCGACAGGGGTCCGTGAAAAACTGTTTTTT. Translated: CASRPTGVREKLFF.

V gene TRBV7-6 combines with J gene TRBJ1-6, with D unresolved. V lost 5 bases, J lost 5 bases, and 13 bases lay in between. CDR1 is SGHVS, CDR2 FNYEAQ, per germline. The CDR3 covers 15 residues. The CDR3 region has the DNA TGTGCCAGCAGCGGAGGCTGGGGAGATAATTCACCCCTCCACTTT. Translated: CASSGGWGDNSPLHF.

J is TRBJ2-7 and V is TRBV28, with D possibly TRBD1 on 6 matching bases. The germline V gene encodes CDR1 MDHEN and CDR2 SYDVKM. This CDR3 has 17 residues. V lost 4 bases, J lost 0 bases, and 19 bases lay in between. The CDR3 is CASSSGTLSWGSYEQYF. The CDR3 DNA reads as TGTGCCAGCAGTTCCGGGACACTCTCTTGGGGCTCCTACGAGCAGTACTTC.

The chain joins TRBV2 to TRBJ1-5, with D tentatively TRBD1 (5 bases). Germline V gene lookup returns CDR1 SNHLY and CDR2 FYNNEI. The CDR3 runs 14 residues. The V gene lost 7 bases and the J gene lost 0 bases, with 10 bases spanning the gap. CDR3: CASNPGLSNQPQHF. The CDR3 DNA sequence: TGTGCCAGCAACCCAGGGCTTAGCAATCAGCCCCAGCATTTT.

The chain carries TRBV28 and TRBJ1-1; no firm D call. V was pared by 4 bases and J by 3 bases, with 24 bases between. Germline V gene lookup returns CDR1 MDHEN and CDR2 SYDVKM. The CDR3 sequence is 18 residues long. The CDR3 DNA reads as TGTGCCAGCAGTTCGTCGGTTTCGTTAACTACCTCGCACACTGAAGCTTTCTTT. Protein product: CASSSSVSLTTSHTEAFF.

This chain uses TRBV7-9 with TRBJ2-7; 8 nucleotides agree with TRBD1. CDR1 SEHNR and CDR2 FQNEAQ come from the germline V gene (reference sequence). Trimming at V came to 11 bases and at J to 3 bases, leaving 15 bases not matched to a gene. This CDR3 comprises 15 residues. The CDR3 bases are TGTGCCGTCAGGAAGGGGACAGGCCCCGTCTACGAGCAGTACTTC. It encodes CAVRKGTGPVYEQYF.

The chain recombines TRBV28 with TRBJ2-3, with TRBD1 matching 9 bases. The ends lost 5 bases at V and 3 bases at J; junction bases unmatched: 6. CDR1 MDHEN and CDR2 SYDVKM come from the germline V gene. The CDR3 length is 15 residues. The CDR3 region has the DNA TGTGCCAGCAGTGGAGACAGGGGGTGGACAGATACGCAGTATTTT. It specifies CASSGDRGWTDTQYF.

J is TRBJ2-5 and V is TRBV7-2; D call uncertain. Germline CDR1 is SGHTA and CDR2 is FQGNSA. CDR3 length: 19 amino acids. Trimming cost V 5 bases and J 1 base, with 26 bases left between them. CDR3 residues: CASSQPILRHPSIQETQYF. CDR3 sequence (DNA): TGTGCCAGCAGCCAACCAATACTCAGGCACCCCTCTATCCAAGAGACCCAGTACTTC.

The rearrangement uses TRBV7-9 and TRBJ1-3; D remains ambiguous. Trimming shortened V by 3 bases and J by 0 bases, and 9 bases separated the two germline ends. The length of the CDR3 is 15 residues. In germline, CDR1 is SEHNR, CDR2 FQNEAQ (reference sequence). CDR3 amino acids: CASSFGESSGNTIYF. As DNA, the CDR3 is TGTGCCAGCAGCTTCGGTGAGAGCTCTGGAAACACCATATATTTT.

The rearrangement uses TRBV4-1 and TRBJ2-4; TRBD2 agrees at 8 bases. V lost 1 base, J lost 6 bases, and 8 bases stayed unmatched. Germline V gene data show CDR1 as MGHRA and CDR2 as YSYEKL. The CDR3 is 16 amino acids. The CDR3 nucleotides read TGCGCCAGCAGCCAAGGGGAACTAGCGGTTAGAAACATTCAGTACTTC. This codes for CASSQGELAVRNIQYF.

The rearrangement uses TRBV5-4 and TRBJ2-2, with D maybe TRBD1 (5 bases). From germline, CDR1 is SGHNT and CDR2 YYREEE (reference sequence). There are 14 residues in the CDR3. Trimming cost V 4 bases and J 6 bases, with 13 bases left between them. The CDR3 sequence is CASSVDQGSGELFF. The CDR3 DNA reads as TGTGCCAGCAGCGTAGACCAGGGTTCCGGGGAGCTGTTTTTT.

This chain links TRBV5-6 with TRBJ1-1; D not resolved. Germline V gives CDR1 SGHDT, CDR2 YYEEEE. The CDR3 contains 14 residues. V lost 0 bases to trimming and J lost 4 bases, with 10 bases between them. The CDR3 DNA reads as TGTGCCAGCAGCTTGGGACGGAGGATCACTGAAGCTTTCTTT. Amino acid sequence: CASSLGRRITEAFF.

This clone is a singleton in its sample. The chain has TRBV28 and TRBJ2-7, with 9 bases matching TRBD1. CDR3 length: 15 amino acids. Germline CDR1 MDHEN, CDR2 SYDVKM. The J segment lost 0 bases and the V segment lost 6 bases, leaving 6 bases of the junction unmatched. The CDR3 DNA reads TGTGCCAGCAGCCGGGGGGACAGGGACTCCTACGAGCAGTACTTC. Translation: CASSRGDRDSYEQYF.

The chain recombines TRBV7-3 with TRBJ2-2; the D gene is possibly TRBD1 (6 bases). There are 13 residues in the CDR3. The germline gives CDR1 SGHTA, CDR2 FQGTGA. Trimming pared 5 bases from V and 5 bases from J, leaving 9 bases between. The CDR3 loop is CASSLGGTGELFF. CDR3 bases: TGTGCCAGCAGCCTAGGGGGTACCGGGGAGCTGTTTTTT.

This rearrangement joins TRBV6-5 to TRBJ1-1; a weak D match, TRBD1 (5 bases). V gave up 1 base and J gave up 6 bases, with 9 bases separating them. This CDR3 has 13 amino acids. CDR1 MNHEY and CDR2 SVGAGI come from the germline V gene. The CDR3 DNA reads TGTGCCAGCAGTTACTACTCAGGGCCTGAAGCTTTCTTT. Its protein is CASSYYSGPEAFF.

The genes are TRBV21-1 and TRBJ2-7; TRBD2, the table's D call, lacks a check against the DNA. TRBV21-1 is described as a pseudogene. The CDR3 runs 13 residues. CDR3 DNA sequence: TGTGCCAGCAGTCAGGAGGTCTCCTACGAGCAGTACTTC. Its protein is CASSQEVSYEQYF.

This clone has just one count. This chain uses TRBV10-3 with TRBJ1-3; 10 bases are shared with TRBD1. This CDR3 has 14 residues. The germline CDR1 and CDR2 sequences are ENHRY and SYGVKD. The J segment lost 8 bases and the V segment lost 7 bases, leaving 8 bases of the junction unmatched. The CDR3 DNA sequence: TGTGCCATCAACCCGGGACAGGGGTGGGACACCATATATTTT. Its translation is CAINPGQGWDTIYF.

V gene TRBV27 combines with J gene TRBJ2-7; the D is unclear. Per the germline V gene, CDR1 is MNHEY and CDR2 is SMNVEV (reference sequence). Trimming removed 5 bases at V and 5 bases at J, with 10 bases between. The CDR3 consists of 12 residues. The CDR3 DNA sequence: TGTGCCAGCAGTGCCCAAGCGAACGAGCAGTACTTC. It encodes CASSAQANEQYF.

The CDR3 loop reads CAWSVYRDDSPLHF. The CDR3 DNA reads as TGTGCCTGGAGTGTTTACAGGGACGATTCACCCCTCCACTTT. This rearrangement joins TRBV30 to TRBJ1-6; TRBD1 might be the D (6 bases). With 0 bases removed from V and 8 bases from J, the gap between germline ends came to 11 bases. Per germline, CDR1 GTSNPN and CDR2 SVGIG (reference sequence). CDR3 length: 14 residues.

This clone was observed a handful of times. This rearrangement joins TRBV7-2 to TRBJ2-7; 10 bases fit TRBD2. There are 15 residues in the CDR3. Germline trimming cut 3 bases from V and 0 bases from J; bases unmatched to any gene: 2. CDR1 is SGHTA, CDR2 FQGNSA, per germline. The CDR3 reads CASSLRTSGSYEQYF. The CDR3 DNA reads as TGTGCCAGCAGCTTGAGGACTAGCGGCTCCTACGAGCAGTACTTC.

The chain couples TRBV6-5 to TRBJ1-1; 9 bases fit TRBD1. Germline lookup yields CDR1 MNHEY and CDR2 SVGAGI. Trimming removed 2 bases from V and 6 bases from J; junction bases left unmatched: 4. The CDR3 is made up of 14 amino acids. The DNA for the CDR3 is TGTGCCAGCAGTTACCTGGACAGGGGAGCTGAAGCTTTCTTT. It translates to CASSYLDRGAEAFF.